A selection of T cell receptor beta chains follows, all from one sample in a study of spatial heterogeneity in lung cancer. From the 5' RACE reads, TCRdb called clonotypes with MiXCR, one entry per CDR3 protein. The sample lists approximately 70,000 distinct CDR3 sequences, 7.5% to 10% occurring once. The sequencing used PBMCs, collected at follow-up. The receptors were sampled from a female donor with early-stage non-small cell lung cancer. CDR3s include the opening cysteine and the closing phenylalanine or tryptophan. Each record gives: V gene, D gene, clone size, J gene, CDR3 DNA, CDR3 protein. A D gene is named only where the DNA matches it firmly. The size field is filled for only some rows; it gives once, few, many or a size class.

v_gene: TRBV20-1
d_gene: TRBD2
abundance: many
j_gene: TRBJ2-1
CDR3nt: TGTAGATGGAAGGGGGAGGCTAGCGGGAGGGTGCCCTACAATGAGCAGTTCTTC
CDR3aa: CRWKGEASGRVPYNEQFF

v_gene: TRBV5-4
d_gene: TRBD1
abundance: NA
j_gene: TRBJ2-2
CDR3nt: TGTGCCAGCAGCTCCCGGGACAGCTACACCGGGGAGCTGTTTTTT
CDR3aa: CASSSRDSYTGELFF

v_gene: TRBV12-3/TRBV12-4
d_gene: NA
abundance: many
j_gene: TRBJ2-1
CDR3nt: TGTGCCAGCAGCTGGGGTTATGAGCAGTTCTTC
CDR3aa: CASSWGYEQFF

v_gene: TRBV29-1
d_gene: NA
abundance: many
j_gene: TRBJ1-3
CDR3nt: TGCAGCGTTGAAACGGCTGGAAACACCATATATTTT
CDR3aa: CSVETAGNTIYF

v_gene: TRBV7-9
d_gene: NA
abundance: few
j_gene: TRBJ2-3
CDR3nt: TGTGCCAGCAGCTTGCTGGGGGCGGATACGCAGTATTTT
CDR3aa: CASSLLGADTQYF

v_gene: TRBV28
d_gene: NA
abundance: few
j_gene: TRBJ1-1
CDR3nt: TGTGCCAGCAGCTGGACCACTGAAGCTTTCTTT
CDR3aa: CASSWTTEAFF

v_gene: TRBV7-2
d_gene: NA
abundance: few
j_gene: TRBJ2-2
CDR3nt: TGTGCCAGCAGCTTGACAATCGGGGAGCTGTTTTTT
CDR3aa: CASSLTIGELFF

v_gene: TRBV9
d_gene: NA
abundance: few
j_gene: TRBJ2-7
CDR3nt: TGTGCCAGCAGCGAACAGGTCGGGGTCGCCTACGAGCAGTACTTC
CDR3aa: CASSEQVGVAYEQYF

v_gene: TRBV7-8
d_gene: NA
abundance: many
j_gene: TRBJ2-3
CDR3nt: TGTGCCAGCAGCCCCTGGGCGGGATTTGGCACAGATACGCAGTATTTT
CDR3aa: CASSPWAGFGTDTQYF

v_gene: TRBV27
d_gene: NA
abundance: many
j_gene: TRBJ2-7
CDR3nt: TGTGCCAGCAGTTCCCGGTGGAACTCCTACGAGCAGTACTTC
CDR3aa: CASSSRWNSYEQYF

v_gene: TRBV7-7
d_gene: NA
abundance: many
j_gene: TRBJ2-3
CDR3nt: TGTGCTAGCAGCCCGGGGAGCCTTAGCACAGATACGCAGTATTTT
CDR3aa: CASSPGSLSTDTQYF

v_gene: TRBV9
d_gene: TRBD1
abundance: many
j_gene: TRBJ1-1
CDR3nt: TGTGCCAGCAGCCCACGGACAGGGATTAGTGTAGCTTTCTTT
CDR3aa: CASSPRTGISVAFF

v_gene: TRBV5-4
d_gene: TRBD1
abundance: NA
j_gene: TRBJ1-2
CDR3nt: TGTGCCAGCAGCGGAGGACAGGGGCAAAATTATGGCTACACCTTC
CDR3aa: CASSGGQGQNYGYTF

v_gene: TRBV11-2
d_gene: NA
abundance: many
j_gene: TRBJ1-3
CDR3nt: TGTGCCAGCAGCTCCCGGAATTCTGGAAACACCATATATTTT
CDR3aa: CASSSRNSGNTIYF

v_gene: TRBV27
d_gene: TRBD1
abundance: many
j_gene: TRBJ1-5
CDR3nt: TGTGCCAGCAGAGGACAGGTCAATCAGCCCCAGCATTTT
CDR3aa: CASRGQVNQPQHF

v_gene: TRBV10-3
d_gene: NA
abundance: many
j_gene: TRBJ2-2
CDR3nt: TGTGCCATCAGTGGAGGAGGGCAAGAGGAGCTGTTTTTT
CDR3aa: CAISGGGQEELFF

v_gene: TRBV6-1
d_gene: TRBD2
abundance: few
j_gene: TRBJ2-1
CDR3nt: TGTGCCAGCAAGAGACTAGCGGGAGGGAGCTCCTACAATGAGCAGTTCTTC
CDR3aa: CASKRLAGGSSYNEQFF

v_gene: TRBV7-9
d_gene: TRBD2
abundance: NA
j_gene: TRBJ2-7
CDR3nt: TGTGCCAGCAGCCCATGGGGGGGGACTTCCGACGAGCAGTACTTC
CDR3aa: CASSPWGGTSDEQYF

v_gene: TRBV27
d_gene: NA
abundance: NA
j_gene: TRBJ2-2
CDR3nt: TGTGCCAGCAGTTCTGTGGGACAAGGCTACACCGGGGAGCTGTTTTTT
CDR3aa: CASSSVGQGYTGELFF

v_gene: TRBV20-1
d_gene: NA
abundance: many
j_gene: TRBJ2-5
CDR3nt: TGCAGTGCTAGCGAAACGTACCAAGAGACCCAGTACTTC
CDR3aa: CSASETYQETQYF

v_gene: TRBV7-9
d_gene: NA
abundance: NA
j_gene: TRBJ1-1
CDR3nt: TGTGCCAGCAGCTCGATGGAGAACACTGAAGCTTTCTTT
CDR3aa: CASSSMENTEAFF

v_gene: TRBV3-1
d_gene: NA
abundance: few
j_gene: TRBJ1-1
CDR3nt: TGTGCCAGCAGCCAAGACCTGGTCGTGGGTTGGACTGAAGCTTTCTTT
CDR3aa: CASSQDLVVGWTEAFF

v_gene: TRBV25-1
d_gene: TRBD1
abundance: many
j_gene: TRBJ2-7
CDR3nt: TGTGCCAGCAGCCCGGGACAGATCTCCTACGAGCAGTACTTC
CDR3aa: CASSPGQISYEQYF

v_gene: TRBV5-1
d_gene: TRBD2
abundance: NA
j_gene: TRBJ2-7
CDR3nt: TGCGCCAGCAGCTTAGGGACTAGCCGGACGGAGCAGTACTTC
CDR3aa: CASSLGTSRTEQYF

v_gene: TRBV6-6
d_gene: NA
abundance: many
j_gene: TRBJ2-3
CDR3nt: TGTGCCAGCAGTCATTCCTACACAGATACGCAGTATTTT
CDR3aa: CASSHSYTDTQYF

v_gene: TRBV5-1
d_gene: NA
abundance: many
j_gene: TRBJ2-3
CDR3nt: TGCGCCAGCAGCTACCAGGGTAACCCAGATACGCAGTATTTT
CDR3aa: CASSYQGNPDTQYF

v_gene: TRBV5-1
d_gene: NA
abundance: many
j_gene: TRBJ2-1
CDR3nt: TGCGCCAGCAGCTTGGTAGGCGGGACGGGTAATGAGCAGTTCTTC
CDR3aa: CASSLVGGTGNEQFF

v_gene: TRBV5-1
d_gene: TRBD2
abundance: many
j_gene: TRBJ2-1
CDR3nt: TGCGCCAGCAGCTCAGGACTAGCGGGAGCCTTTTCCAATGAGCAGTTCTTC
CDR3aa: CASSSGLAGAFSNEQFF

v_gene: TRBV3-1
d_gene: NA
abundance: few
j_gene: TRBJ2-1
CDR3nt: TGTGCCAGCAGCCATCGCTCGTACAATGAGCAGTTCTTC
CDR3aa: CASSHRSYNEQFF

v_gene: TRBV20-1
d_gene: NA
abundance: many
j_gene: TRBJ1-2
CDR3nt: TGCAGTGCGGAATTGGTGGAAGGCTATGGCTACACCTTC
CDR3aa: CSAELVEGYGYTF

v_gene: TRBV29-1
d_gene: NA
abundance: many
j_gene: TRBJ2-7
CDR3nt: TGCAGCGGAGGCAGTTTGGCCGAGCAGTACTTC
CDR3aa: CSGGSLAEQYF

v_gene: TRBV11-2
d_gene: NA
abundance: NA
j_gene: TRBJ2-3
CDR3nt: TGTGCCAGCAGCCCCAACCCTATGGGTTCGGGCACAGATACGCAGTATTTT
CDR3aa: CASSPNPMGSGTDTQYF

v_gene: TRBV7-9
d_gene: NA
abundance: many
j_gene: TRBJ2-5
CDR3nt: TGTGCCAGCAGCGACGTACGGGAGACCCAGTACTTC
CDR3aa: CASSDVRETQYF

v_gene: TRBV5-1
d_gene: TRBD1
abundance: NA
j_gene: TRBJ1-2
CDR3nt: TGCGCCAGCAGCCGGCGGGACAGCAAGGATGGCTACACCTTC
CDR3aa: CASSRRDSKDGYTF

v_gene: TRBV3-1
d_gene: TRBD1
abundance: NA
j_gene: TRBJ1-1
CDR3nt: TGTGCCAGCAGCCTCACCCCGGGACAGGGGGCTCGAGGCGAAGCTTTCTTT
CDR3aa: CASSLTPGQGARGEAFF

v_gene: TRBV27
d_gene: NA
abundance: few
j_gene: TRBJ2-1
CDR3nt: TGTGCCAGTCCCCAAACACGGGGAGGCTATTACAATGAGCAGTTCTTC
CDR3aa: CASPQTRGGYYNEQFF

v_gene: TRBV5-1
d_gene: NA
abundance: NA
j_gene: TRBJ2-7
CDR3nt: TGCGCCAGCAGCTTCCTTGGGCTAGCTAGCGCAGAGCAGTACTTC
CDR3aa: CASSFLGLASAEQYF

v_gene: TRBV24-1
d_gene: TRBD2
abundance: NA
j_gene: TRBJ2-3
CDR3nt: TGTGCCACCAGTGATTCCCCAGGGCTAGCGGGAGGTTCAGATACGCAGTATTTT
CDR3aa: CATSDSPGLAGGSDTQYF

v_gene: TRBV18
d_gene: NA
abundance: many
j_gene: TRBJ1-2
CDR3nt: TGTGCCAGCTCACCGCGAGAAGGGGGAGAGAGTAACTATGGCTACACCTTC
CDR3aa: CASSPREGGESNYGYTF

v_gene: TRBV7-9
d_gene: TRBD1
abundance: many
j_gene: TRBJ2-1
CDR3nt: TGTGCCAGCAGCTCGGACAGGAAAACCTACAATGAGCAGTTCTTC
CDR3aa: CASSSDRKTYNEQFF

v_gene: TRBV5-6
d_gene: NA
abundance: many
j_gene: TRBJ2-5
CDR3nt: TGTGCCAGCAGCTTTCGTTTGACGGACAAAAAGACCCAGTACTTC
CDR3aa: CASSFRLTDKKTQYF

v_gene: TRBV7-7
d_gene: NA
abundance: many
j_gene: TRBJ2-1
CDR3nt: TGTGCTAGCAGCTTAGATCTGGATGGTGAGCAGTTCTTC
CDR3aa: CASSLDLDGEQFF

v_gene: TRBV24-1
d_gene: NA
abundance: many
j_gene: TRBJ2-1
CDR3nt: TGTGCCACCAGTGAAGCCGGCCCATACAATGAGCAGTTCTTC
CDR3aa: CATSEAGPYNEQFF

v_gene: TRBV11-2
d_gene: TRBD2
abundance: NA
j_gene: TRBJ2-3
CDR3nt: TGTGCCAGCAGCTTATTTGGACTAGCAACAGATACGCAGTATTTT
CDR3aa: CASSLFGLATDTQYF

v_gene: TRBV28
d_gene: TRBD2
abundance: many
j_gene: TRBJ2-1
CDR3nt: TGTGCCAGCAGTTTCAGCCCTAGCGGGAGCTACAATGAGCAGTTCTTC
CDR3aa: CASSFSPSGSYNEQFF

v_gene: TRBV5-1
d_gene: TRBD1
abundance: many
j_gene: TRBJ1-1
CDR3nt: TGCGCCAGCAGCTTTTTGACAGGGATGAACACTGACGCTTTCTTT
CDR3aa: CASSFLTGMNTDAFF

v_gene: TRBV12-3/TRBV12-4
d_gene: NA
abundance: many
j_gene: TRBJ2-5
CDR3nt: TGTGCCAGCAGTTTCTGGGAATACAAAGAGACCCAGTACTTC
CDR3aa: CASSFWEYKETQYF

v_gene: TRBV7-8
d_gene: NA
abundance: many
j_gene: TRBJ1-5
CDR3nt: TGTGCCAGCAGCCCAGGGTCGCGGCAGCCCCAGCATTTT
CDR3aa: CASSPGSRQPQHF

v_gene: TRBV7-2
d_gene: NA
abundance: many
j_gene: TRBJ2-7
CDR3nt: TGTGCCAGCAGCCCGGCCGCCTGGAACGAGCAGTACTTC
CDR3aa: CASSPAAWNEQYF

v_gene: TRBV4-1
d_gene: NA
abundance: few
j_gene: TRBJ2-7
CDR3nt: TGCGCCAGCAGCCGGGGGGAATTCGCCTACGAGCAGTACTTC
CDR3aa: CASSRGEFAYEQYF

v_gene: TRBV5-1
d_gene: TRBD2
abundance: NA
j_gene: TRBJ2-7
CDR3nt: TGCGCCAGCAGCCCGGTAGCGGGAGGGCCCTACGAGCAGTACTTC
CDR3aa: CASSPVAGGPYEQYF